A single sample is the source of the 16 T cell receptor beta chains below, sequenced in a study of shared clonotypes between healthy human individuals (dated by TCRdb to 2018 to 2020). The protocol used for the library was the immunoSEQ multiplex PCR assay. Drawn from immuneACCESS, this table holds only the in-frame rearrangements with V and J called that TCRdb kept. Clones are partly lost; checked studies trace under half to an unresolved V gene and leave the rest unexplained. Present in this sample are roughly 380,000 clones, roughly 96% of which were seen just once. The ten largest clones take up approximately 0.32% of the sample. Sequencing input: memory CD8+ T cells sorted from blood. In light of the paper, this sample's cell subset or site label describes: CD45RO+ cells pooled with CCR7-negative TemRA cells. These receptors all come from a man aged 30 to 39 in good health.

The V and J genes are TRBV6-5 and TRBJ1-5, with D maybe TRBD1 (6 bases). Trimming took off 0 bases at V and 5 bases at J, with 8 bases between the two ends. Germline CDR1 MNHEY, CDR2 SVGAGI. The CDR3 extends over 14 amino acids. As DNA, the CDR3 is TGTGCCAGCAGTTACTCACAGGGTTATCAGCCCCAGCATTTT. As protein: CASSYSQGYQPQHF.

The V and J genes are TRBV5-1 and TRBJ2-1, with 11 positions matching TRBD2. Germline CDR1 and CDR2: SGHRS and YFSETQ. This CDR3 is 17 amino acids long. The V segment lost 2 bases and the J segment 8 bases; nucleotides outside the gene matches: 12. The CDR3 loop reads CASSFATSGRRTDEQFF. CDR3 nucleotides: TGCGCCAGCAGCTTCGCCACTAGCGGGAGAAGAACTGATGAGCAGTTCTTC.

This chain joins TRBV11-1 and TRBJ2-2; 7 nucleotides agree with TRBD1. This CDR3 has 13 amino acids. Germline V gives CDR1 SGHAT, CDR2 FQDESV (reference sequence). Trimming removed 6 bases from V and 6 bases from J; junction bases left unmatched: 4. This CDR3 reads CASRPQGPGELFF. The CDR3 coding sequence is TGTGCCAGCAGGCCACAGGGGCCCGGGGAGCTGTTTTTT.

The V and J genes are TRBV7-2 and TRBJ2-7; D uncertain. Looked up from germline, CDR1 is SGHTA and CDR2 is FQGNSA. V lost 5 bases to trimming and J lost 4 bases, with 12 bases between them. CDR3 length equals 13 residues. DNA for the CDR3: TGTGCCAGCAGCGACCCAGCTAAATACGAGCAGTACTTC. It specifies CASSDPAKYEQYF.

The rearrangement links TRBV28 to TRBJ2-2, with TRBD1 as a possible D gene (6 bases). V lost 6 bases to trimming and J lost 1 base, with 9 bases between them. Germline V gene data show CDR1 as MDHEN and CDR2 as SYDVKM. The CDR3 is 14 amino acids. The CDR3 DNA reads as TGTGCCAGCAGATTGACAGGGAACACCGGGGAGCTGTTTTTT. Translating it yields CASRLTGNTGELFF.

This chain joins TRBV7-2 and TRBJ2-3; D is perhaps TRBD2 (7 bases). From germline, CDR1 is SGHTA and CDR2 FQGNSA. V was shortened by 0 bases and J by 9 bases, with 16 bases between the two germline ends. The CDR3 contains 15 residues. The CDR3 sequence is CASSLAWGGARTQYF. CDR3 DNA sequence: TGTGCCAGCAGCTTAGCCTGGGGGGGGGCCCGAACGCAGTATTTT.

CDR3 DNA sequence: TGTGCCAGCAGCAAACGGGGTTCGGACACCGGGGAGCTGTTTTTT. Residues: CASSKRGSDTGELFF. This chain connects TRBV6-5 to TRBJ2-2; D may be TRBD2 (5 bases). The CDR3 has 15 residues. CDR1 MNHEY and CDR2 SVGAGI come from the germline V gene. Trimming removed 6 bases at V and 3 bases at J, with 14 bases between.

The chain is built from TRBV10-3 and TRBJ2-7; 7 bases fit TRBD2. The germline CDR1 and CDR2 sequences are ENHRY and SYGVKD. Trimming at V came to 2 bases and at J to 1 base, leaving 2 bases not matched to a gene. This CDR3 region has 14 residues. CDR3 protein: CAISEVSGSYEQYF. CDR3 DNA sequence: TGTGCCATCAGTGAGGTTAGCGGGTCCTACGAGCAGTACTTC.

This clone appeared a single time. The V and J genes are TRBV2 and TRBJ1-2, with D possibly TRBD1 on 5 matching bases. The CDR3 has 13 residues. V was clipped by 2 bases and J by 4 bases, with 8 bases between them. CDR1 is SNHLY, CDR2 FYNNEI, per germline. The CDR3 nucleotides are TGTGCCAGCAGTGAATGGGGGAGCTATGGCTACACCTTC. This translates into CASSEWGSYGYTF.

This clone is a singleton in its sample. The chain carries TRBV30 and TRBJ1-5, with D maybe TRBD1 (6 bases). Germline CDR1 is GTSNPN and CDR2 is SVGIG (reference sequence). The V end lost 4 bases, the J end lost 7 bases, and 14 bases lay between the germline ends. The CDR3 sequence is 13 residues long. CDR3: CAWTTGYGQPQHF. The CDR3 DNA reads as TGTGCCTGGACCACAGGGTACGGCCAGCCCCAGCATTTT.

The chain has TRBV27 and TRBJ2-1; 8 positions match TRBD2. Per germline, CDR1 MNHEY and CDR2 SMNVEV (reference sequence). There are 14 residues in the CDR3. Trimming cost V 6 bases and J 6 bases; bases outside gene matches: 7. CDR3 nucleotides: TGTGCCAGCAGCCCAGCGGGAGAACGCAATGAGCAGTTCTTC. This codes for CASSPAGERNEQFF.

V is TRBV30 and J is TRBJ2-2, with 12 nucleotides matching TRBD2. Looked up from germline, CDR1 is GTSNPN and CDR2 is SVGIG (reference sequence). The CDR3 spans 19 residues. V lost 4 bases to trimming and J lost 6 bases; unmatched junction nucleotides: 18. The CDR3 DNA reads TGTGCCTGGAAACTACCGGGCCTAGCGGGAGGGCGTTTCGCCGGGGAGCTGTTTTTT. Translation: CAWKLPGLAGGRFAGELFF.

This clone appeared a single time. The chain couples TRBV5-5 to TRBJ1-1; no firm D call. Trimming shortened V by 3 bases and J by 1 base, and 7 bases separated the two germline ends. Germline CDR1 SGHKS, CDR2 YYEKEE (reference sequence). The CDR3 is made up of 13 amino acids. The CDR3 region is CASSSWGNTEAFF. CDR3 in DNA: TGTGCCAGCAGCTCTTGGGGGAACACTGAAGCTTTCTTT.

The chain recombines TRBV5-1 with TRBJ2-7; 8 nucleotides agree with TRBD1. The CDR3 is made up of 14 amino acids. Unmatched junction bases numbered 9, after V lost 6 bases and J lost 4 bases. The germline CDR1 and CDR2 sequences are SGHRS and YFSETQ. CDR3 loop: CASTGDRGVYEQYF. In DNA, the CDR3 is TGCGCCAGCACTGGAGACAGGGGAGTATACGAGCAGTACTTC.

The chain has TRBV9 and TRBJ2-5; D possibly uses TRBD1 or TRBD2 (5 bases each). This CDR3 is built from 16 residues. The germline CDR1 and CDR2 sequences are SGDLS and YYNGEE. With 1 base removed from V and 2 bases from J, the gap between germline ends came to 15 bases. For the CDR3, the DNA is TGTGCCAGCAGCGTACACCACTCGGGGCCGCAAGAGACCCAGTACTTC. Translating gives CASSVHHSGPQETQYF.

The genes are TRBV7-9 and TRBJ2-1; 7 nucleotides match TRBD2. The CDR3 contains 16 residues. Losses at the gene ends were 5 bases for V and 1 base for J; bases not matched to a gene: 8. CDR1 is SEHNR and CDR2 is FQNEAQ in the germline V gene (reference sequence). The CDR3 here is CASSGLAGLSYNEQFF. Written as DNA, the CDR3 is TGTGCCAGCAGCGGTTTAGCGGGCCTTTCCTACAATGAGCAGTTCTTC.